The present T cell receptor beta chain was sequenced within a study of human T cells and chemical hapten exposure. Findings of the study overall: No alteration of TCRs above 1 in 1000 frequency was seen with DPC sensitization. Correlating positively with patch test score were the PT1 expanded TCR counts.

In regard to this clonotype: The antigen is undetermined.

Time point defined: patch test 3, about 24 weeks after DPC sensitization. Treatment denoted: therapeutic diphenylcyclopropenone sensitization with weekly scalp DPC. TCRdb analysed the RACE reads with MiXCR anew, one entry per CDR3 protein. The sample carries 100,000 to 120,000 distinct CDR3 sequences, 30% to 35% recorded once. This material consisted of whole blood, taken in connection with sensitization to the hapten diphenylcyclopropenone (DPC). The TCR sequence derives from a man aged 35 to 55 with alopecia areata. Some clones in this sample may be carry-over from other donors' samples.

The CDR3 loop is CATRSDGGSGNTIYF. DNA of the CDR3: TGTGCCACCCGCTCGGACGGCGGCTCTGGAAACACCATATATTTT. This chain links TRBV10-3 with TRBJ1-3; no firm D call. The germline gives CDR1 ENHRY, CDR2 SYGVKD. The CDR3 has 15 residues. V lost 10 bases and J 0 bases, leaving 16 bases between the germline ends.